This T cell receptor beta chain emerged from a study of blood T cell repertoires in COVID-19. CDR1 LGHDT and CDR2 YNNKEL come from the germline V gene (reference sequence). The CDR3 consists of 16 residues. The V gene lost 0 bases and the J gene lost 10 bases, with 16 bases spanning the gap. Under the authors' procedure: The authors estimated nucleated cell counts from reference gene primer amplification. Repertoires were generated with immunoSEQ multiplex PCR, while TCRdb's copy carries only in-frame clones and drops some. The D gene and trimming were derived from the DNA, and the V and J assignments and clone size from that table. The sample has around 200,000 clones; roughly nine tenths are singletons.

The chain recombines TRBV3-1 (or the pseudogene TRBV3-2) with TRBJ1-6, with D tentatively TRBD1 (5 bases). The clonotype originates from a woman over 75 in a cohort sampled during active or convalescent COVID-19. The sequenced sample consisted of peripheral blood. As DNA, the CDR3 is TGTGCCAGCAGCCAAGAGGGAGGCGGGGGAGGATCACCCCTCCACTTT. The encoded protein is CASSQEGGGGGSPLHF.